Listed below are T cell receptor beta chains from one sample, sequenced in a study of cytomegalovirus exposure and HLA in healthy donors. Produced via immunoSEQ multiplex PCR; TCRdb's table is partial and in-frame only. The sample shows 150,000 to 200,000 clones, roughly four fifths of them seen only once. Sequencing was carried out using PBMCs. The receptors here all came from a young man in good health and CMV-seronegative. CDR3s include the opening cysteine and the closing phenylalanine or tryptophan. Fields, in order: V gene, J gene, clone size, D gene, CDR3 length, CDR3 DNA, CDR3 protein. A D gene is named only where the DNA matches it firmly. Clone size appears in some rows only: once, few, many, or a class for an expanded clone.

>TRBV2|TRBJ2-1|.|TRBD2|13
TGTGCCAGCAGGGGGGACTACTTTCCTGAGCAGTTCTTC
CASRGDYFPEQFF
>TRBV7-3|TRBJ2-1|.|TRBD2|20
TGTGCCAGCAGCTCCTTCGGGGTCCCTAGCGGGAGGGCCGTGCGGAATGAGCAGTTCTTC
CASSSFGVPSGRAVRNEQFF
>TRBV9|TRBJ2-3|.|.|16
TGTGCCAGCAGCGTTCCCAGACAGGCGGAGATGGATACGCAGTATTTT
CASSVPRQAEMDTQYF
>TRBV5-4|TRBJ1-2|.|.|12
TGTGCCAGCAGCTTGGGAGATTATGGCTACACCTTC
CASSLGDYGYTF
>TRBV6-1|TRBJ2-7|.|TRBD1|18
TGTGCCAGCAGTGAGACGTTCCCGGGACAGGTCGTCTCCTACGAGCAGTACTTC
CASSETFPGQVVSYEQYF
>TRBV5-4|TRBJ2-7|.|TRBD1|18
TGTGCCAGCAGCTCGGGGGCAGGGGGCATTAGCAGGAACTACGAGCAGTACTTC
CASSSGAGGISRNYEQYF
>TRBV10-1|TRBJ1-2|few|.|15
TGCGCCAGCAGTGACGGGGGTCCCTCTAACTATGGCTACACCTTC
CASSDGGPSNYGYTF
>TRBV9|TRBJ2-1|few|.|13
TGTGCCAGCAGCGCGCAGTCCTACAATGAGCAGTTCTTC
CASSAQSYNEQFF
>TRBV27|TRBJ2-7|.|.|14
TGTGCCAGCAGTTTGGGGGACATCTCCTACGAGCAGTACTTC
CASSLGDISYEQYF
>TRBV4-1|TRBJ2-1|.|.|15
TGCGCCAGCAGCCACCCCACGGGCAAGCGGAATGAGCAGTTCTTC
CASSHPTGKRNEQFF
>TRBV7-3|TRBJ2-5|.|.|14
TGTGCCAGCAGTTCCGGTGGGGGGTCAGAGACCCAGTACTTC
CASSSGGGSETQYF
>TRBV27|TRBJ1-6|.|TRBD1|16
TGTGCCAGCAGTATCTCCGGGACAGGGTGGAATTCACCCCTCCACTTT
CASSISGTGWNSPLHF
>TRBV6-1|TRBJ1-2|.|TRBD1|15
TGTGCCAGCAGTATGCGGACAGGGAGTGTCGATGGCTACACCTTC
CASSMRTGSVDGYTF
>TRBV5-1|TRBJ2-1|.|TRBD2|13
TGCGCCAGCAATGAGGCGGGAGGGGATGAGCAGTTCTTC
CASNEAGGDEQFF
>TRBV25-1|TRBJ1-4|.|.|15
TGTGCCAGCAGCGTAGAGGGTAGTGACAATGAAAAACTGTTTTTT
CASSVEGSDNEKLFF
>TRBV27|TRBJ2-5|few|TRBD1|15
TGTGCCAGCAGTCCGGTCGGGACAGGGTGGGAGACCCAGTACTTC
CASSPVGTGWETQYF
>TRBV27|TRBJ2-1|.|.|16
TGTGCCAGCAGTTTCGGGCGGGATTGGTCCTACAATGAGCAGTTCTTC
CASSFGRDWSYNEQFF
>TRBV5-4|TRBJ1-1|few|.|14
TGTGCCAGCAGTGGTCTTGGGGGGATCACTGAAGCTTTCTTT
CASSGLGGITEAFF
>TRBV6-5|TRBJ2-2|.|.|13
TGTGCCAGCAGTCCCCCAGGCCACGGGGAGCTGTTTTTT
CASSPPGHGELFF
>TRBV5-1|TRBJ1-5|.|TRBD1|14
TGCGCCAGCAGGCCGGACAGGGCGGGTCAGCCCCAGCATTTT
CASRPDRAGQPQHF
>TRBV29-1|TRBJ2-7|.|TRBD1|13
TGCAGCGTTTACCGGGACAGCTCCTACGAGCAGTACTTC
CSVYRDSSYEQYF
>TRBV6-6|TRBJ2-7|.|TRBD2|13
TGTGCCAGCAATCGGGGGGGACTAGAGGAGCAGTACTTC
CASNRGGLEEQYF
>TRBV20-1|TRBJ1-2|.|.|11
TGCAGTGCTTCCCCAGACTACGGCTACACCTTC
CSASPDYGYTF
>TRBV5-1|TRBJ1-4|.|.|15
TGCGCCAGCAGCTTTGGGGGCCAAAACCCGGGAAAACTGTTTTTT
CASSFGGQNPGKLFF
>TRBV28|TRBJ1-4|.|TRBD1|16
TGTGCCAGCAGGGATTCCCGACAGGGGGGCGTTGAAAAACTGTTTTTT
CASRDSRQGGVEKLFF
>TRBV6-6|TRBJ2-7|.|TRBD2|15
TGTGCCAGCAGGGAGACTAGCGGGACGATCTACGAGCAGTACTTC
CASRETSGTIYEQYF
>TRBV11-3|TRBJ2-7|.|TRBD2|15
TGTGCCAGCAGCTTGGATACTAGCGGGAGCTACGAGCAGTACTTC
CASSLDTSGSYEQYF
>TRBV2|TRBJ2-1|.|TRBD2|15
TGTGCCAGCAGGCCAGGGACTAGCGGGTACAATGAGCAGTTCTTC
CASRPGTSGYNEQFF
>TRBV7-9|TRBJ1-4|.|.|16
TGTGCCAGCAGCAAAGGGACACTCGCAACTAATGAAAAACTGTTTTTT
CASSKGTLATNEKLFF
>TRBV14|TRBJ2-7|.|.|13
TGTGCCAGCAGCCAAGGGGGGGTCTACGAGCAGTACTTC
CASSQGGVYEQYF
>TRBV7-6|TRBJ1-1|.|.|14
TGTGCCAGCAGCCCAGGGACAAGGAACACTGAAGCTTTCTTT
CASSPGTRNTEAFF
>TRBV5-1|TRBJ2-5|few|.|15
TGCGCCAGCAGCTTGGTACCGGGAGCTTCAGAGACCCAGTACTTC
CASSLVPGASETQYF
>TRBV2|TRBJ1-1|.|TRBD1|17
TGTGCCAGCAGTGTCATCAGGGGGGTGTTGGGGAACACTGAAGCTTTCTTT
CASSVIRGVLGNTEAFF
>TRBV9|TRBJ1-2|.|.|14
TGTGCCAGCAGCCCTCCCCCAGGAGGGACTGGCTACACCTTC
CASSPPPGGTGYTF
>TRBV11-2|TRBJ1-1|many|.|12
TGTGCCAGCAGCTCCCCCGCAGGGAGGGCTTTCTTT
CASSSPAGRAFF
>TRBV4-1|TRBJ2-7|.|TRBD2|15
TGCGCCAGCAGCCAAGCTAGCGGGAGCTCCTACGAGCAGTACTTC
CASSQASGSSYEQYF
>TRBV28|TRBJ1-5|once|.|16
TGTGCCAGCACCAGTCGGAGGGTTGGCCGGGATCAGCCCCAGCATTTT
CASTSRRVGRDQPQHF
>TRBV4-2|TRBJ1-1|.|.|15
TGTGCCAGCAGCCAAGATAAGCAGGGGTACACTGAAGCTTTCTTT
CASSQDKQGYTEAFF
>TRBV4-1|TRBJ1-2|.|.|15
TGCGCCAGCACCCGGACCTCGGACAGTTGGTTTGGCTACACCTTC
CASTRTSDSWFGYTF
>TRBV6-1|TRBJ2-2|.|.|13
TGTGCCACCTATGTCCACGGTTCCGGGGAGCTGTTTTTT
CATYVHGSGELFF
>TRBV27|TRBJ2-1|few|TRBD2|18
TGTGCCAGCAGGAGGACTAGCGGGAATGGCGACTCCTACAATGAGCAGTTCTTC
CASRRTSGNGDSYNEQFF
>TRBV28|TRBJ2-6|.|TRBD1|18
TGTGCCAGCAGTTTAGTTTGGGGACAGATCTCTGGGGCCAACGTCCTGACTTTC
CASSLVWGQISGANVLTF
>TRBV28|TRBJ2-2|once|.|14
TGTGCCAGCACTAGGCCAGGGCGAACCGGGGAGCTGTTTTTT
CASTRPGRTGELFF
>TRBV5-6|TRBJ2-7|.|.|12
TGTGCCAGCAGCTTGGGGGCCTACGAGCAGTACTTC
CASSLGAYEQYF
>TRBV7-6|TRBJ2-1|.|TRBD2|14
TGTGCCAGCAGCGTGAGCGGGAACTACAATGAGCAGTTCTTC
CASSVSGNYNEQFF
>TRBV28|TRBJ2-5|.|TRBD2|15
TGTGCCAGCAGACGACTAGCGGGAGGCCAAGAGACCCAGTACTTC
CASRRLAGGQETQYF
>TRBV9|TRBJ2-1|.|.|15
TGTGCCAGCAGCGACCCGGGTCAATCGAACAATGAGCAGTTCTTC
CASSDPGQSNNEQFF
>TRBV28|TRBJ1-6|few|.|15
TGTGCCAGTTACCGAGGGCCGCGTCTCAATTCACCCCTCCACTTT
CASYRGPRLNSPLHF
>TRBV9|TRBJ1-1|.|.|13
TGTGCCAGCAGCGTAGACCCCACGGGTGAAGCTTTCTTT
CASSVDPTGEAFF
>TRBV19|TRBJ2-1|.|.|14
TGTGCCAGTAGTATCGGTACGTTGTACAATGAGCAGTTCTTC
CASSIGTLYNEQFF
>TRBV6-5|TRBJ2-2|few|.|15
TGTGCCAGCAGTTACTCCGTGCGGAGCACCGGGGAGCTGTTTTTT
CASSYSVRSTGELFF
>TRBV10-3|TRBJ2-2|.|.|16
TGTGCCATCAGTGAGTTTAGAGACTCGAACACCGGGGAGCTGTTTTTT
CAISEFRDSNTGELFF
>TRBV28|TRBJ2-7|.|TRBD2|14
TGTGCCAGGGGACTAGCGGGAGGGCCGCACGAGCAGTACTTC
CARGLAGGPHEQYF
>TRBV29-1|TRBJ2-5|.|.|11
TGCAGCGTCCTACCTGCCCAGACCCAGTACTTC
CSVLPAQTQYF
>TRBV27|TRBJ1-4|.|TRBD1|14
TGTGCCAGCAGTCCGGGACAGACTAATGAAAAACTGTTTTTT
CASSPGQTNEKLFF
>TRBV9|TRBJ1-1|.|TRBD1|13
TGTGCCAGCAGCACCCAACCGGGACAGTTTCCTTTCTTT
CASSTQPGQFPFF
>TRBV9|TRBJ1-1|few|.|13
TGTGCCAGCAGCACAACAGGGTCCGTTGAAGCTTTCTTT
CASSTTGSVEAFF
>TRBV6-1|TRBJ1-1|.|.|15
TGTGCCAGCAGTGAACAAGGGGCGCTCTCCACTGAAGCTTTCTTT
CASSEQGALSTEAFF
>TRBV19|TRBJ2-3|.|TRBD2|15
TGTGCCAGTAGTTTAGCGGGAGGGAGGACAGATACGCAGTATTTT
CASSLAGGRTDTQYF
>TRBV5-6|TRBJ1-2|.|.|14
TGTGCCAGCAGCCCTATGTCAGGGTCGACTGGCTACACCTTC
CASSPMSGSTGYTF